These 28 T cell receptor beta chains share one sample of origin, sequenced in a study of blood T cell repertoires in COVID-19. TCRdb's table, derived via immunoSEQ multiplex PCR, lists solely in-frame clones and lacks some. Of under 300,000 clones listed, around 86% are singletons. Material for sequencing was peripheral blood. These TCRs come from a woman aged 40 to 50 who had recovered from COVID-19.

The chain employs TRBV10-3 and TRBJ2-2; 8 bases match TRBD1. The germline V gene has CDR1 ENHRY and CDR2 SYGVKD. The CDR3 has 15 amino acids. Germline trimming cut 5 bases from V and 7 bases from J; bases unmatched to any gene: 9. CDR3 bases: TGTGCCATCAGTAATGGGCAGGGGGCTGACGGGGAGCTGTTTTTT. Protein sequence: CAISNGQGADGELFF.

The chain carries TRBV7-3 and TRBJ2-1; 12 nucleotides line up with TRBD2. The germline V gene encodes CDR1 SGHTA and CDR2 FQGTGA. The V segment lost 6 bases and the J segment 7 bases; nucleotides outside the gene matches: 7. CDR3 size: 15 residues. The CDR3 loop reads CASSAGLAGPNEQFF. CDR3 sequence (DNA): TGTGCCAGCAGTGCGGGACTAGCGGGTCCAAATGAGCAGTTCTTC.

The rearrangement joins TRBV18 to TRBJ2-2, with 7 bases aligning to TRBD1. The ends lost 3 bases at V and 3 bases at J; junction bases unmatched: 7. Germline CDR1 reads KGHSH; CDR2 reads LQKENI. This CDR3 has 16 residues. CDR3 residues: CASSPINRGDTGELFF. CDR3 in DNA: TGTGCCAGCTCACCTATCAACAGGGGAGACACCGGGGAGCTGTTTTTT. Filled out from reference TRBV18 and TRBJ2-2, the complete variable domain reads NAGVMQNPRHLVRRRGQEARLRCSPMKGHSHVYWYRQLPEEGLKFMVYLQKENIIDESGMPKERFSAEFPKEGPSILRIQQVVRGDSAAYFCASSPINRGDTGELFFGEGSRLTVL.

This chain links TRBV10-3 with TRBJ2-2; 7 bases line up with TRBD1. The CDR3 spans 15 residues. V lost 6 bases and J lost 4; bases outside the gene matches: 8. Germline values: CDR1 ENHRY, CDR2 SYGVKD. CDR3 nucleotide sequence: TGTGCCATCAGACATGACAGGGTAGCCACCGGGGAGCTGTTTTTT. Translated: CAIRHDRVATGELFF.

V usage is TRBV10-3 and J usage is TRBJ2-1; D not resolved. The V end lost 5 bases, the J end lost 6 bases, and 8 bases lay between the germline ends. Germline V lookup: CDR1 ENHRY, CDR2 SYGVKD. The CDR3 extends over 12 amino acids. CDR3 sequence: CAISRVFNEQFF. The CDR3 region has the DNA TGTGCCATCAGTCGGGTGTTCAATGAGCAGTTCTTC.

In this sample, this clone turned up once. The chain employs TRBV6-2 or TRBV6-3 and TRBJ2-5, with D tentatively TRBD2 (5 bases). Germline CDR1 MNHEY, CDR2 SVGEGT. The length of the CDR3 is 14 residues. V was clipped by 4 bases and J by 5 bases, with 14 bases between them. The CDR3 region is CASSWPSLGETQYF. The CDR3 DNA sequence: TGTGCCAGCAGTTGGCCTAGCCTCGGGGAGACCCAGTACTTC.

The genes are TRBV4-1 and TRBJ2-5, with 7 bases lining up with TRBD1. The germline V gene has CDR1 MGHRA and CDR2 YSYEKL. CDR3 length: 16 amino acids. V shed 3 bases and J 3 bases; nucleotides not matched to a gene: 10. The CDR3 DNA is TGCGCCAGCAGCCAGCCGGAAAAGGGGGCCAAAGAGACCCAGTACTTC. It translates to CASSQPEKGAKETQYF.

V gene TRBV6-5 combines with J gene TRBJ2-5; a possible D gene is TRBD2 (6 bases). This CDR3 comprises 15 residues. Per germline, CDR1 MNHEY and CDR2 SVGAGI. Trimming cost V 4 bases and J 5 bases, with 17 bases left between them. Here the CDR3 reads CASSSQAGYGETQYF. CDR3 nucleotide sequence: TGTGCCAGCAGTTCTCAAGCGGGCTACGGGGAGACCCAGTACTTC.

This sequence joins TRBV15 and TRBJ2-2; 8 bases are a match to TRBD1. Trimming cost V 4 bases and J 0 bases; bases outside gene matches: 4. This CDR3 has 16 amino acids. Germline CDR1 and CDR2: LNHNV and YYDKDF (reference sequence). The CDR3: CATSKDRGTNTGELFF. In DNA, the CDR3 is TGTGCCACCAGCAAAGACAGGGGAACGAACACCGGGGAGCTGTTTTTT.

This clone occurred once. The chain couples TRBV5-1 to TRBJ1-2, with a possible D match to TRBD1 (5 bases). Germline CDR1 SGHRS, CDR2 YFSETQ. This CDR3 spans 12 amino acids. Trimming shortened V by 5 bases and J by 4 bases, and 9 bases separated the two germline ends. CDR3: CASRLDSYGYTF. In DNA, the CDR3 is TGCGCCAGCAGGCTCGACAGCTATGGCTACACCTTC.

CDR3 sequence (DNA): TGTGCCAGCAGCCAAGCAGGGGGGCGCGAAAAACTGTTTTTT. As protein: CASSQAGGREKLFF. The chain couples TRBV3-1 (or the pseudogene TRBV3-2) to TRBJ1-4, with 7 bases that match TRBD1. CDR1 is LGHDT, CDR2 YNNKEL, per germline (reference sequence). Losses at the gene ends were 1 base for V and 8 bases for J; bases not matched to a gene: 4. CDR3 length: 14 amino acids.

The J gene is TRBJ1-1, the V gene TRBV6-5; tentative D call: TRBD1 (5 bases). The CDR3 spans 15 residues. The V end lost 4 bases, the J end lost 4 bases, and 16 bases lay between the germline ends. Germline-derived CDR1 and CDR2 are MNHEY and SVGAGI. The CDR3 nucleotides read TGTGCCAGCAGTTGGATATCTGACAGCCCCACTGAAGCTTTCTTT. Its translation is CASSWISDSPTEAFF.

The CDR3 sequence is CASSSGDSSTNEKLFF. CDR3 DNA sequence: TGTGCCAGCAGCTCCGGCGACAGTTCAACTAATGAAAAACTGTTTTTT. The V gene is TRBV5-4, the J gene TRBJ1-4, with D possibly TRBD1 on 5 matching bases. Trimming removed 3 bases from V and 0 bases from J, with 12 bases in between. CDR3 length: 16 amino acids. The germline CDR1 and CDR2 sequences are SGHNT and YYREEE (reference sequence). The full variable domain, with the rest looked up from reference TRBV5-4 and TRBJ1-4, is ETGVTQSPTHLIKTRGQQVTLRCSSQSGHNTVSWYQQALGQGPQFIFQYYREEENGRGNFPPRFSGLQFPNYSSELNVNALELDDSALYLCASSSGDSSTNEKLFFGSGTQLSVL.

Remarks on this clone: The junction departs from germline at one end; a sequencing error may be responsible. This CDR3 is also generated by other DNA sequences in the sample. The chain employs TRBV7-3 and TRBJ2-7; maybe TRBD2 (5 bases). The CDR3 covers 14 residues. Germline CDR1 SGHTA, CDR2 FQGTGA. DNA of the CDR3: TGTGCTAGCAGCTTAGATGCCGGCGGGCCCGAGCAGTACTTC. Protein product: CASSLDAGGPEQYF.

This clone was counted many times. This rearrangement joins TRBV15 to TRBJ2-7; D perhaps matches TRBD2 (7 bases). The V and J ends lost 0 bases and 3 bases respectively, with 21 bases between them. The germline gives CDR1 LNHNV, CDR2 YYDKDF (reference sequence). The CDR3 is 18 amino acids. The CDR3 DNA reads TGTGCCACCAGCAGAGAGATCGGGGGGCCAACTACGAGCTACGAGCAGTACTTC. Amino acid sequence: CATSREIGGPTTSYEQYF.

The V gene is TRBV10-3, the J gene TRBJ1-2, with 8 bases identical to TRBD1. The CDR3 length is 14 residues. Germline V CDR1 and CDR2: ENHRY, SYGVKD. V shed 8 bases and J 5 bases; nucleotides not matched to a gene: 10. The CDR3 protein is CAISSGTGLYGYTF. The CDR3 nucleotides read TGTGCCATCTCATCCGGGACAGGTCTTTATGGCTACACCTTC.

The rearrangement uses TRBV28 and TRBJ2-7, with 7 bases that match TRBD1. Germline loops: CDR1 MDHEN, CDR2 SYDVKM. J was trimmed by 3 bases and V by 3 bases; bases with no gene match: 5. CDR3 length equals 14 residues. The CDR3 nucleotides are TGTGCCAGCAGTTTTGAGGGGGCGCGCTACGAGCAGTACTTC. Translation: CASSFEGARYEQYF.

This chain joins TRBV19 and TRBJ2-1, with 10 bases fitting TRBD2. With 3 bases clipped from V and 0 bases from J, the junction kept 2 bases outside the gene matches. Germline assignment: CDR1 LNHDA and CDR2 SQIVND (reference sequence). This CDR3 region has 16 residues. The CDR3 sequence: CASSITSGNSYNEQFF. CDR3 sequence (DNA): TGTGCCAGTAGTATTACTAGCGGGAACTCCTACAATGAGCAGTTCTTC.

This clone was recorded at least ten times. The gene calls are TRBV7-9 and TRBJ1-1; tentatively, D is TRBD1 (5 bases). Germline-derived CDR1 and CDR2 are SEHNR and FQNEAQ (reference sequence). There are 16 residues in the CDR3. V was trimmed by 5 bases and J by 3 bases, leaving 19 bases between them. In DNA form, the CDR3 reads TGTGCCAGCAGCACGATGCCGCAGGGTTCTCACACTGAAGCTTTCTTT. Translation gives CASSTMPQGSHTEAFF.

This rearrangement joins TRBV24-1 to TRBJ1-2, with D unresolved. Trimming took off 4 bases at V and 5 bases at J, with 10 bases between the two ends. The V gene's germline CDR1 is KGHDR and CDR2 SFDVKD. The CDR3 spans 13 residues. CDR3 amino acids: CATSDPRRYGYTF. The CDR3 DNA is TGTGCCACCAGTGACCCTAGACGATATGGCTACACCTTC.

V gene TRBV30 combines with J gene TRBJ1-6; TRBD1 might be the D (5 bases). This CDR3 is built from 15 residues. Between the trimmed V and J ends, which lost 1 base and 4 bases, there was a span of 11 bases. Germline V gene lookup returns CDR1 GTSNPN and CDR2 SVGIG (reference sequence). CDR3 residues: CAWSGGSGYNSPLHF. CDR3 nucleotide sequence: TGTGCCTGGAGTGGGGGCTCTGGGTATAATTCACCCCTCCACTTT.

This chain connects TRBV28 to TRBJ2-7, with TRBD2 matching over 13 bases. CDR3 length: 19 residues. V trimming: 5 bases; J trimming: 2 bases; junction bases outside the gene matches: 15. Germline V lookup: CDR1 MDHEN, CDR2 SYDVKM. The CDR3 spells CASSTRGPGTSGIAYEQYF. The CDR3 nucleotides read TGTGCCAGCAGTACCAGGGGTCCCGGGACTAGCGGGATCGCCTACGAGCAGTACTTC. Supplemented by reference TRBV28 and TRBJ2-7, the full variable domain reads DVKVTQSSRYLVKRTGEKVFLECVQDMDHENMFWYRQDPGLGLRLIYFSYDVKMKEKGDIPEGYSVSREKKERFSLILESASTNQTSMYLCASSTRGPGTSGIAYEQYFGPGTRLTVT.

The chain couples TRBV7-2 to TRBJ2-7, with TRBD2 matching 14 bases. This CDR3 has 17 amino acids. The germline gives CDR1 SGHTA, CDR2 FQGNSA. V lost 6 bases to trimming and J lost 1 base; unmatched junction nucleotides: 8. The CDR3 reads CASRPPGLAGVSYEQYF. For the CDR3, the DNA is TGTGCCAGCAGACCACCGGGACTAGCGGGAGTATCCTACGAGCAGTACTTC.

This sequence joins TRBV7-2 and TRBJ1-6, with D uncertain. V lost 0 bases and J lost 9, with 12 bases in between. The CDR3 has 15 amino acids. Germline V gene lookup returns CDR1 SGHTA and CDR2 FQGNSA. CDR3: CASSLAGVVSSPLHF. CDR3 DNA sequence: TGTGCCAGCAGCTTAGCCGGGGTAGTGAGTTCACCCCTCCACTTT. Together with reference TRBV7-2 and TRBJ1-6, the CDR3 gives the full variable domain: GAGVSQSPSNKVTEKGKDVELRCDPISGHTALYWYRQSLGQGLEFLIYFQGNSAPDKSGLPSDRFSAERTGGSVSTLTIQRTQQEDSAVYLCASSLAGVVSSPLHFGNGTRLTVT.

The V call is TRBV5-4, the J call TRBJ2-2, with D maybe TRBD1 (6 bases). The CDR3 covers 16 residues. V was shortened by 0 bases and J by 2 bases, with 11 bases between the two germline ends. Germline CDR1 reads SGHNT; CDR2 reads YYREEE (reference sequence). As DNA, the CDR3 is TGTGCCAGCAGCTTGGGTGGACAGAGAAACACCGGGGAGCTGTTTTTT. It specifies CASSLGGQRNTGELFF.

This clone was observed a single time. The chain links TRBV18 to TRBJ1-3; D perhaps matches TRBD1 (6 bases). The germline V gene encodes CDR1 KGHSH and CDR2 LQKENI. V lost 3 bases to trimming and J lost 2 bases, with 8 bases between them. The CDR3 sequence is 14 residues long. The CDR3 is CASSPQGPGNTIYF. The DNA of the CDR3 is TGTGCCAGCTCACCCCAGGGGCCTGGAAACACCATATATTTT.

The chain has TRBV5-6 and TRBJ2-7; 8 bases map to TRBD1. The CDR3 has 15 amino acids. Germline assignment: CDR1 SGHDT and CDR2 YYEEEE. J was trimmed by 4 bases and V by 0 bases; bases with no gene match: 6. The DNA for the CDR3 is TGTGCCAGCAGCTTGGCGGCGCAGGGGGCTTACGAGCAGTACTTC. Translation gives CASSLAAQGAYEQYF.

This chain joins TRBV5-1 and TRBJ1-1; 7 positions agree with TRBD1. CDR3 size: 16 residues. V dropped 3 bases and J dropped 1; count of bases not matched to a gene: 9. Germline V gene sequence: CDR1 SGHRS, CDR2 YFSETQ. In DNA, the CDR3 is TGCGCCAGCAGCTGGTCGGACAGGCGCCCGAACACTGAAGCTTTCTTT. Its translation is CASSWSDRRPNTEAFF.